These 9 T cell receptor beta chains came from one sample sequenced in a study of beta chain features in type 1 diabetes. Isolated RNA was reverse transcribed in full, so expressed TCRB transcripts were sequenced. Using immunoSEQ multiplex PCR, the repertoire was profiled, and TCRdb retains in-frame clones only, with some absent. This table has 900,000 or so clones, roughly 15% appearing once. Sequenced: naive CD4+ T cells from blood. The receptors shown here come from a woman under 30 in good health.

This clone has just a few counts. The chain couples TRBV5-4 to TRBJ2-2; D may be TRBD2 (6 bases). Germline CDR1 and CDR2: SGHNT and YYREEE (reference sequence). This CDR3 is built from 15 residues. The V gene lost 2 bases and the J gene lost 0 bases, with 8 bases spanning the gap. CDR3 loop: CASSLSGSNTGELFF. Written as DNA, the CDR3 is TGTGCCAGCAGCTTAAGCGGGTCGAACACCGGGGAGCTGTTTTTT. The variable domain in full, completed from reference TRBV5-4 and TRBJ2-2, reads ETGVTQSPTHLIKTRGQQVTLRCSSQSGHNTVSWYQQALGQGPQFIFQYYREEENGRGNFPPRFSGLQFPNYSSELNVNALELDDSALYLCASSLSGSNTGELFFGEGSRLTVL.

This clone was detected a few times. The rearrangement links TRBV15 to TRBJ2-1; 13 nucleotides match TRBD2. Per the germline V gene, CDR1 is LNHNV and CDR2 is YYDKDF (reference sequence). J lost 8 bases, V lost 5 bases, and 15 bases had no gene match. This CDR3 comprises 18 residues. The CDR3 bases are TGTGCCACCAGCCGCAGACTAGCGGGAGGCACTCGGCTCCATGAGCAGTTCTTC. Residues: CATSRRLAGGTRLHEQFF.

This clone turned up a few times. V is TRBV5-4 and J is TRBJ2-4, with 7 bases matching TRBD2. With 3 bases clipped from V and 9 bases from J, the junction kept 12 bases outside the gene matches. The germline V gene encodes CDR1 SGHNT and CDR2 YYREEE (reference sequence). The CDR3 length is 15 residues. This chain's CDR3 is CASSSRTSAGAIQYF. CDR3 nucleotides: TGTGCCAGCAGCTCCCGGACTAGTGCAGGCGCCATTCAGTACTTC.

This chain joins TRBV10-3 and TRBJ2-1, with D unclear. CDR3 size: 14 residues. The germline CDR1 and CDR2 sequences are ENHRY and SYGVKD. Trimming removed 4 bases from V and 6 bases from J, with 13 bases in between. The CDR3 protein is CAISGYSGVNEQFF. DNA for the CDR3: TGTGCCATCAGTGGCTACTCTGGGGTCAATGAGCAGTTCTTC.

This clone came up a few times. This chain joins TRBV9 and TRBJ2-1; D gene unclear. The CDR3 contains 14 residues. Germline assignment: CDR1 SGDLS and CDR2 YYNGEE. With 4 bases removed from V and 5 bases from J, the gap between germline ends came to 13 bases. CDR3 sequence: CASSPTSRDNEQFF. For the CDR3, the DNA is TGTGCCAGCAGCCCGACCTCTAGGGACAATGAGCAGTTCTTC. The full variable domain, in which reference TRBV9 and TRBJ2-1 provide the parts outside the CDR3, is DSGVTQTPKHLITATGQRVTLRCSPRSGDLSVYWYQQSLDQGLQFLIQYYNGEERAKGNILERFSAQQFPDLHSELNLSSLELGDSALYFCASSPTSRDNEQFFGPGTRLTVL.

The chain couples TRBV7-9 to TRBJ2-5, with unresolved D. The CDR3 is made up of 14 amino acids. V was shortened by 3 bases and J by 5 bases, with 13 bases between the two germline ends. Germline V gene sequence: CDR1 SEHNR, CDR2 FQNEAQ (reference sequence). The CDR3 nucleotides read TGTGCCAGCAGCTTTCCCCAGGACCGCGAGACCCAGTACTTC. Its translation is CASSFPQDRETQYF. Drawing the rest from reference TRBV7-9 and TRBJ2-5, the complete variable domain is DTGVSQNPRHKITKRGQNVTFRCDPISEHNRLYWYRQTLGQGPEFLTYFQNEAQLEKSRLLSDRFSAERPKGSFSTLEIQRTEQGDSAMYLCASSFPQDRETQYFGPGTRLLVL.

This clone was recorded a few times. This sample includes further DNA sequences coding for the same CDR3. The rearrangement uses TRBV2 and TRBJ1-1; D remains ambiguous. The CDR3 is 12 residues long. Trimming left V 4 bases short and J 6 bases short, with 9 bases between. Germline CDR1 SNHLY, CDR2 FYNNEI. The CDR3 loop reads CASSVRGSEAFF. The DNA of the CDR3 is TGTGCCAGCAGTGTCAGAGGTTCTGAAGCTTTCTTT.

This clone came up a few times. CDR3 coding DNA: TGTGCCATCAGTGAGAAGGCCGGCGGGTCAGGGAGAAGCAATGAGCAGTTCTTC. It translates to CAISEKAGGSGRSNEQFF. The genes are TRBV10-3 and TRBJ2-1; perhaps D is TRBD1 or TRBD2 (5 bases each). CDR3 size: 18 residues. Looked up from germline, CDR1 is ENHRY and CDR2 is SYGVKD. Trimming stripped 2 bases from V and 6 bases from J, with 23 bases between.

This chain links TRBV7-9 with TRBJ2-2; D ambiguous. The length of the CDR3 is 13 residues. V gave up 1 base and J gave up 7 bases, with 7 bases separating them. Germline CDR1 and CDR2: SEHNR and FQNEAQ (reference sequence). The CDR3 sequence: CASSLDANGELFF. The CDR3 nucleotides are TGTGCCAGCAGCTTAGATGCAAACGGGGAGCTGTTTTTT.